These 26 T cell receptor beta chains were sequenced from one sample in a study of T-cell reconstitution after alpha-beta-depleted transplantation in children (dated by TCRdb to the mid-2010s). Library preparation was by PCR. The data were produced on an Illumina HiSeq 2500. Molecular barcoding was employed in the preparation of TCR libraries, with unique molecular identifiers being used to normalize TCRbeta repertoire quantification. TCRdb's own reprocessing of the public reads used fastp at Q25 and MiXCR and kept productive beta chains. Every CDR3 protein is listed once, alongside the most common genes and DNA of its rows. This sample comprises roughly 500,000 distinct CDR3 sequences, under 15% of them detected only once. Of the sample, roughly 5.4% falls within the top ten clones. The sequencing used PBMCs from the stem cell graft donor, collected from the stem cell graft. The receptors come from a human donor who donated a stem cell graft to a child with combined immunodeficiency.

The chain combines TRBV12-3 or TRBV12-4 with TRBJ2-7; D is uncertain. This CDR3 is built from 14 residues. V lost 2 bases and J lost 2, with 10 bases in between. The DNA of the CDR3 is TGTGCCAGCAGTTTACCCGGTCTACCCTACGAGCAGTACTTC. Amino acid sequence: CASSLPGLPYEQYF.

This clonotype was detected only a few times. The rearrangement joins TRBV4-3 to TRBJ2-2; D is possibly TRBD2 (7 bases). From germline, CDR1 is LGHNA and CDR2 YSLEER. The CDR3 is made up of 18 amino acids. V was clipped by 0 bases and J by 6 bases, with 20 bases between them. Here the CDR3 DNA reads TGCGCCAGCAGCCAAGATGCGGGGGCAGGGGCGATGGCCGGGGAGCTGTTTTTT. It translates to CASSQDAGAGAMAGELFF.

This clonotype has a count of ten or more. The V and J genes are TRBV4-2 and TRBJ1-6, with D perhaps TRBD1 (5 bases). There are 15 residues in the CDR3. V was trimmed by 2 bases and J by 3 bases, leaving 8 bases between them. Germline V lookup: CDR1 LGHNA, CDR2 YNFKEQ. The CDR3 sequence is CASSQLQDYNSPLHF. The CDR3 DNA is TGTGCCAGCAGCCAACTACAGGACTATAATTCACCCCTCCACTTT.

Regarding this clonotype: At one end the junction does not follow the germline gene, possibly because of a read error. V gene TRBV7-2 combines with J gene TRBJ2-3, with unresolved D. The CDR3 spans 11 residues. Germline V gives CDR1 SGHTA, CDR2 FQGNSA. CDR3: CASSFSATKLF. CDR3 nucleotides: TGTGCCAGCAGCTTTTCAGCGACCAAACTCTTT. Complete variable domain (other parts from reference TRBV7-2 and TRBJ2-3): GAGVSQSPSNKVTEKGKDVELRCDPISGHTALYWYRQSLGQGLEFLIYFQGNSAPDKSGLPSDRFSAERTGGSVSTLTIQRTQQEDSAVYLCASSFSATKLFGPGTRLTVL.

This clonotype showed up just a few times. The genes are TRBV7-8 and TRBJ1-1, with D maybe TRBD1 (5 bases). The CDR3 runs 17 residues. Germline CDR1 and CDR2: SGHVS and FQNEAQ. Trimming took off 3 bases at V and 6 bases at J, with 23 bases between the two ends. CDR3 loop: CASSFRRGVASGSEAFF. The CDR3 DNA is TGTGCCAGCAGCTTTAGGCGGGGGGTGGCGTCGGGGTCTGAAGCTTTCTTT.

This clonotype was found a few times. This CDR3 is CSAASEGQGLYEQYF. The CDR3 nucleotides read TGCAGTGCGGCCTCGGAGGGACAGGGCTTATACGAGCAGTACTTC. This sequence joins TRBV20-1 and TRBJ2-7; TRBD1 agrees at 9 bases. The CDR3 runs 15 residues. Germline CDR1 and CDR2: DFQATT and SNEGSKA (reference sequence). The junction had 13 bases not matched to a gene; V was cut back by 6 bases and J by 4 bases.

This rearrangement joins TRBV4-3 to TRBJ1-6, with D possibly TRBD1 on 5 matching bases. Trimming cost V 8 bases and J 7 bases, with 15 bases left between them. In germline, CDR1 is LGHNA, CDR2 YSLEER. CDR3 length: 14 amino acids. CDR3 DNA: TGCGCCAGCGGCCCGGGACTGCGAAATTCACCCCTCCACTTT. Translating gives CASGPGLRNSPLHF.

This clonotype showed up just a few times. The chain employs TRBV18 and TRBJ2-1; 7 nucleotides line up with TRBD2. The CDR3 sequence is 16 residues long. The trim removed 4 bases at V and 0 bases at J, leaving 6 bases unmatched. Germline V CDR1 and CDR2: KGHSH, LQKENI. The CDR3: CASSRRAGSSYNEQFF. Here the CDR3 DNA reads TGTGCCAGCTCACGGAGAGCGGGGAGCTCCTACAATGAGCAGTTCTTC.

This clonotype was counted between two and nine times. The chain has TRBV27 and TRBJ1-5; D possibly corresponds to TRBD1 (5 bases). V lost 2 bases to trimming and J lost 4 bases, with 12 bases between them. Germline V gene sequence: CDR1 MNHEY, CDR2 SMNVEV (reference sequence). This CDR3 is built from 15 residues. This CDR3 is CASSLGASLNQPQHF. The CDR3 nucleotides are TGTGCCAGCAGTTTAGGGGCCAGCCTGAATCAGCCCCAGCATTTT.

This clonotype was counted many times. This sequence joins TRBV7-2 and TRBJ2-1, with a tentative D call TRBD2 (6 bases). The V end was cut by 3 bases, the J end by 6 bases, with 12 bases between. This CDR3 has 14 residues. From germline, CDR1 is SGHTA and CDR2 FQGNSA. CDR3 in amino acids: CASSLGLPGNEQFF. The CDR3 DNA reads TGTGCCAGCAGCTTGGGACTCCCTGGCAATGAGCAGTTCTTC.

This clonotype was found many times. This rearrangement joins TRBV4-2 to TRBJ2-1, with a weak D call TRBD2 (6 bases). Trimming removed 3 bases from V and 8 bases from J, with 17 bases in between. This CDR3 comprises 15 residues. Germline CDR1 and CDR2: LGHNA and YNFKEQ. CDR3 loop: CASSQETRTQDEQFF. The CDR3 DNA reads TGTGCCAGCAGCCAGGAGACTAGAACGCAGGATGAGCAGTTCTTC.

This clonotype was seen only a few times. The chain recombines TRBV12-3 or TRBV12-4 with TRBJ2-1; 9 bases fit TRBD2. V trimming: 3 bases; J trimming: 10 bases; junction bases outside the gene matches: 7. The length of the CDR3 is 14 residues. The chain's CDR3 is CASSLLAGGQEQFF. The CDR3 bases are TGTGCCAGCAGTTTGCTCGCGGGGGGGCAGGAGCAGTTCTTC.

This chain connects TRBV29-1 to TRBJ2-5, with D perhaps matching TRBD1 or TRBD2 (5 bases each). CDR1 and CDR2 (germline): SQVTM, ANQGSEA. The CDR3 loop spans 14 amino acids. The V end lost 3 bases, the J end lost 1 base, and 12 bases lay between the germline ends. The CDR3 region has the DNA TGCAGCGTTGAGGGGGAATTGTTCCAAGAGACCCAGTACTTC. It is translated as CSVEGELFQETQYF.

V and J are TRBV7-8 and TRBJ2-7; TRBD2 agrees at 9 bases. The junction had 5 bases not matched to a gene; V was cut back by 5 bases and J by 3 bases. This CDR3 is built from 14 residues. CDR1 is SGHVS, CDR2 FQNEAQ, per germline. The CDR3 coding sequence is TGTGCCAGCAGCATTAGCGGGAGTAGCTACGAGCAGTACTTC. Protein: CASSISGSSYEQYF.

This clonotype appeared many times. DNA for the CDR3: TGTGCCAGCAGTTTACTAGCGGGAGGTAATGAGCAGTTCTTC. Translated: CASSLLAGGNEQFF. The chain recombines TRBV12-3 or TRBV12-4 with TRBJ2-1, with 11 bases identical to TRBD2. Germline trimming cut 2 bases from V and 7 bases from J; bases unmatched to any gene: 1. This CDR3 is built from 14 residues.

This clonotype has only a few counts. This chain uses TRBV7-8 with TRBJ2-1, with D possibly matching TRBD2 (5 bases). The CDR3 has 13 residues. The ends were cut back, 4 bases at V and 5 bases at J, with 9 bases in the middle. Looked up from germline, CDR1 is SGHVS and CDR2 is FQNEAQ. DNA of the CDR3: TGTGCCAGCAGCTCGACTACCGACAATGAGCAGTTCTTC. Protein sequence: CASSSTTDNEQFF.

This clonotype was found a few times. The CDR3 spells CASSPDTSGVYEQYF. The CDR3 coding sequence is TGTGCCAGCAGCCCGGATACTAGCGGTGTTTACGAGCAGTACTTC. The chain is built from TRBV12-3 or TRBV12-4 and TRBJ2-7; 8 bases are a match to TRBD2. The CDR3 spans 15 residues. V gave up 6 bases and J gave up 4 bases; unmatched junction bases: 11.

There are a few counts of this clonotype. V is TRBV6-1 and J is TRBJ2-5; 7 positions agree with TRBD2. V trimming: 7 bases; J trimming: 5 bases; junction bases outside the gene matches: 10. CDR3 length: 14 amino acids. Germline V gives CDR1 MNHNS, CDR2 SASEGT. The CDR3 spells CASNRDGLGETQYF. The CDR3, as DNA: TGTGCCAGCAACCGGGACGGACTAGGGGAGACCCAGTACTTC.

This clonotype was observed a few times. The chain recombines TRBV4-3 with TRBJ2-3; 10 bases line up with TRBD2. The CDR3 is 17 residues long. The V gene's germline CDR1 is LGHNA and CDR2 YSLEER. The J segment lost 1 base and the V segment lost 3 bases, leaving 7 bases of the junction unmatched. The CDR3 coding sequence is TGCGCCAGCAGCCACGAGCGGGGGGGTGGCGGCACAGATACGCAGTATTTT. It encodes CASSHERGGGGTDTQYF.

The chain uses TRBV18 and TRBJ2-7, with TRBD2 identical over 9 bases. After removal of 1 base from V and 3 bases from J, the junction contained 7 bases not matched to a gene. The CDR3 has 16 residues. Germline lookup yields CDR1 KGHSH and CDR2 LQKENI. The CDR3 nucleotides read TGTGCCAGCTCACCACGGCCGCGGGAGGGCCGCTACGAGCAGTACTTC. Its protein is CASSPRPREGRYEQYF.

The genes are TRBV20-1 and TRBJ2-3; 7 bases fit TRBD1. Losses at the gene ends were 3 bases for V and 0 bases for J; bases not matched to a gene: 12. The CDR3 is 17 amino acids. The V gene's germline CDR1 is DFQATT and CDR2 SNEGSKA (reference sequence). In DNA form, the CDR3 reads TGCAGTGCTAGGGGGATCACAGGGGCCCCCAGCACAGATACGCAGTATTTT. This sequence encodes CSARGITGAPSTDTQYF.

The CDR3 reads CSARPGQGWTDTQYF. CDR3 DNA: TGCAGTGCTAGGCCGGGACAGGGTTGGACAGATACGCAGTATTTT. The V gene is TRBV20-1, the J gene TRBJ2-3; 9 bases are a match to TRBD1. Germline V gives CDR1 DFQATT, CDR2 SNEGSKA (reference sequence). V shed 3 bases, J shed 3 bases, and the junction held 7 bases outside the gene matches. The CDR3 loop spans 15 amino acids.

This clonotype has more than one count but fewer than ten. V is TRBV9 and J is TRBJ2-7, with TRBD2 identical over 9 bases. The CDR3 consists of 14 residues. Germline trimming cut 4 bases from V and 2 bases from J; bases unmatched to any gene: 4. Germline V gene data show CDR1 as SGDLS and CDR2 as YYNGEE. CDR3 amino acids: CASSPGTSPYEQYF. The CDR3 nucleotides read TGTGCCAGCAGCCCGGGGACTAGCCCCTACGAGCAGTACTTC.

This clonotype was observed at least ten times. V is TRBV12-3 or TRBV12-4 and J is TRBJ2-5, with a possible D match to TRBD1 (5 bases). The V gene lost 6 bases and the J gene lost 2 bases, with 10 bases spanning the gap. The CDR3 consists of 13 residues. The CDR3 sequence: CASRTQVQETQYF. Written as DNA, the CDR3 is TGTGCCAGCAGAACACAGGTTCAAGAGACCCAGTACTTC.

This clonotype was counted many times. The chain is built from TRBV12-3 or TRBV12-4 and TRBJ1-2, with a weak D call TRBD1 (6 bases). V gave up 6 bases and J gave up 8 bases, with 13 bases separating them. The CDR3 runs to 12 residues. The CDR3 here is CASSPGVGGYTF. The CDR3 region has the DNA TGTGCCAGCAGCCCAGGGGTCGGGGGCTACACCTTC.

The chain recombines TRBV29-1 with TRBJ2-2, with D unresolved. Germline V gene sequence: CDR1 SQVTM, CDR2 ANQGSEA. V shed 6 bases and J shed 0 bases, with 8 bases lying between them. The CDR3 loop spans 13 amino acids. The CDR3 DNA reads as TGCAGCGTCCGGTTACCGAACACCGGGGAGCTGTTTTTT. This sequence encodes CSVRLPNTGELFF.